These 30 T cell receptor beta chains came from one sample sequenced in a study of T cell repertoires in cytomegalovirus infection. One entry per CDR3 protein results from TCRdb running MiXCR on the reads. The table includes 560,000 or so distinct CDR3 sequences, about 17% detected once. Source material: CD8+ T cells from PBMCs. These receptors were taken from a human donor in good health (CMV status not recorded). Some clones in this sample may be carry-over from other donors' samples.

The chain carries TRBV4-1 and TRBJ2-5; D remains unclear. This CDR3 is built from 13 residues. The V and J ends lost 1 base and 3 bases respectively, with 6 bases between them. The germline V gene has CDR1 MGHRA and CDR2 YSYEKL. In DNA form, the CDR3 reads TGCGCCAGCAGCCAAGTCTTGGAAGAGACCCAGTACTTC. This gives the protein CASSQVLEETQYF.

This clonotype was observed a single time. With a much larger clone just one base away, this may be a read error. It is likely a read error, because the conserved phenylalanine at the end of the CDR3 is missing. The CDR3 coding sequence is TGTGCCAGCAGTGACCCGAACGGACCCTCCGGAGAGACCCAGTACCTC. Its protein product is CASSDPNGPSGETQYL. This chain links TRBV25-1 with TRBJ2-5; D gene uncertain. The germline V gene has CDR1 MGHDK and CDR2 SYGVNS. The CDR3 runs to 16 residues. V was cut by 3 bases and J by 4 bases, with 18 bases left in between.

This clonotype has a count of ten or more. The chain recombines TRBV11-2 with TRBJ2-2, with a tentative D call TRBD2 (5 bases). The germline V gene has CDR1 SGHAT and CDR2 FQNNGV. Trimming took 3 bases from V and 1 from J, leaving 15 bases between them. The CDR3 loop spans 17 amino acids. The CDR3 DNA is TGTGCCAGCAGCTTTTCCCCCTTTCGGGAGAACACCGGGGAGCTGTTTTTT. It is translated as CASSFSPFRENTGELFF.

This clonotype turned up a few times. The chain recombines TRBV2 with TRBJ2-5; no clear D gene. Trimming left V 6 bases short and J 3 bases short, with 17 bases between. CDR1 and CDR2 from the germline V gene are SNHLY and FYNNEI. This CDR3 spans 15 amino acids. Here the CDR3 DNA reads TGTGCCAGCAGCGACCCAATACAAGCCGAAGAGACCCAGTACTTC. The encoded protein is CASSDPIQAEETQYF.

This clonotype has at least ten counts. The chain carries TRBV29-1 and TRBJ2-7; 9 bases map to TRBD1. Germline CDR1 is SQVTM and CDR2 is ANQGSEA. The CDR3 is made up of 13 amino acids. With V trimmed by 3 bases and J by 3 bases, 3 bases remained unmatched. The CDR3 is CSVEATGGYEQYF. DNA of the CDR3: TGCAGCGTTGAGGCGACAGGGGGCTACGAGCAGTACTTC.

The table lists this clonotype with a count of one. The conserved phenylalanine or tryptophan is not found at the CDR3 terminus, so this likely reflects a read error. The limits of the CDR3 on the DNA are not certain, so only TCRdb's listed CDR3 is given. J is TRBJ1-2 and V is TRBV6-1; the listed D gene, TRBD1, was not tested against the DNA. Germline V gene sequence: CDR1 MNHNS, CDR2 SASEGT. 14 amino acids form the CDR3, both terminal residues included. CDR3 amino acids: CAISPGTSNYGYTL.

This clonotype was observed many times. Here the CDR3 DNA reads TGTGCCACCTTATCGGCAGATACGCAGTATTTT. Translation: CATLSADTQYF. The chain combines TRBV2 with TRBJ2-3; D ambiguous. The CDR3 runs to 11 residues. V shed 10 bases and J shed 4 bases, with 9 bases lying between them. Looked up from germline, CDR1 is SNHLY and CDR2 is FYNNEI.

This clonotype has only a few counts. The chain joins TRBV19 to TRBJ2-5; TRBD1 matches at 9 bases. Germline CDR1 LNHDA, CDR2 SQIVND (reference sequence). After removal of 4 bases from V and 4 bases from J, the junction contained 10 bases not matched to a gene. CDR3 length: 16 residues. The CDR3, as DNA: TGTGCCAGTAGTAGCGCGGGGACAGGGTACCGAGAGACCCAGTACTTC. This gives the protein CASSSAGTGYRETQYF.

This clonotype was counted many times. The chain has TRBV27 and TRBJ2-1, with 13 positions matching TRBD2. V lost 5 bases to trimming and J lost 1 base; unmatched junction nucleotides: 8. The CDR3 consists of 18 residues. Germline V gene data show CDR1 as MNHEY and CDR2 as SMNVEV (reference sequence). The CDR3 reads CASSRGLAGEVSYNEQFF. The CDR3 DNA reads as TGTGCCAGCAGTCGCGGACTAGCGGGAGAGGTATCCTACAATGAGCAGTTCTTC.

In its sample, this clonotype was seen many times. V gene TRBV7-3 combines with J gene TRBJ2-5, with TRBD2 as a possible D gene (5 bases). The CDR3 consists of 15 residues. The ends were cut back, 3 bases at V and 2 bases at J, with 13 bases in the middle. Germline CDR1 and CDR2: SGHTA and FQGTGA. CDR3 loop: CASSLSTGIQETQYF. Written as DNA, the CDR3 is TGTGCCAGCAGCTTGAGTACCGGGATTCAAGAGACCCAGTACTTC.

The J gene is TRBJ2-3, the V gene TRBV7-3; the D call may be TRBD1 or TRBD2 (6 bases each). Germline V gene sequence: CDR1 SGHTA, CDR2 FQGTGA. Trimming removed 5 bases at V and 3 bases at J, with 15 bases between. The CDR3 is 15 amino acids. The DNA of the CDR3 is TGTGCCAGCAGCCCTTTGGGGGGCAGGACAGATACGCAGTATTTT. Its translation: CASSPLGGRTDTQYF.

This sequence joins TRBV27 and TRBJ2-5; the D call may be TRBD1 or TRBD2 (5 bases each). CDR3 length: 14 amino acids. Trimming took 10 bases from V and 6 from J, leaving 21 bases between them. Germline V CDR1 and CDR2: MNHEY, SMNVEV (reference sequence). The CDR3 nucleotides read TGTGCCACCTCGCCGGGACCCTCTTTTAAGACCCAGTACTTC. Its protein is CATSPGPSFKTQYF.

V usage is TRBV27 and J usage is TRBJ2-2; TRBD2 agrees at 7 bases. Trimming cost V 7 bases and J 3 bases; bases outside gene matches: 5. This CDR3 region has 14 residues. Germline CDR1 is MNHEY and CDR2 is SMNVEV (reference sequence). CDR3 bases: TGTGCCAGCACCAAAGCGGGATACACCGGGGAGCTGTTTTTT. This codes for CASTKAGYTGELFF.

V usage is TRBV25-1 and J usage is TRBJ2-3; perhaps TRBD2 as D (6 bases). Trimming took 3 bases from V and 8 from J, leaving 9 bases between them. The CDR3 consists of 12 residues. The germline CDR1 and CDR2 sequences are MGHDK and SYGVNS. In DNA form, the CDR3 reads TGTGCCAGCAGTGACGGCGGGGTTACGCAGTATTTT. Residues: CASSDGGVTQYF.

The V gene is TRBV4-2, the J gene TRBJ1-5; weak D call: TRBD1 (5 bases). V shed 0 bases and J shed 0 bases, with 15 bases lying between them. This CDR3 comprises 18 residues. Germline V gives CDR1 LGHNA, CDR2 YNFKEQ. The CDR3 is CASSQDWQGENSNQPQHF. The CDR3 DNA reads TGTGCCAGCAGCCAAGATTGGCAGGGAGAAAATAGCAATCAGCCCCAGCATTTT.

The chain has TRBV6-5 and TRBJ1-1, with D unclear. V was pared by 6 bases and J by 1 base, with 15 bases between. The CDR3 spans 15 residues. The V gene's germline CDR1 is MNHEY and CDR2 SVGAGI. The DNA for the CDR3 is TGTGCCAGCAGCCAATGGGATGTCTGGAACACTGAAGCTTTCTTT. Translated, it gives CASSQWDVWNTEAFF.

This clonotype has only a few counts. The genes are TRBV13 and TRBJ2-5; D remains ambiguous. V was cut by 3 bases and J by 1 base, with 18 bases left in between. The germline CDR1 and CDR2 sequences are PRHDT and FYEKMQ (reference sequence). This CDR3 has 17 residues. The CDR3 spells CASSFRRAQEIQETQYF. In DNA, the CDR3 is TGTGCCAGCAGCTTTAGAAGGGCTCAGGAAATCCAAGAGACCCAGTACTTC.

This clonotype was detected ten times or more. This sequence joins TRBV11-3 and TRBJ2-1, with D possibly being TRBD2 (6 bases). The CDR3 totals 15 residues. V lost 2 bases, J lost 8 bases, and 16 bases lay in between. CDR1 is SGHNT, CDR2 YENEEA, per germline. The CDR3 sequence: CASSLRRGGLDEQFF. DNA of the CDR3: TGTGCCAGCAGCTTACGGCGGGGAGGCCTGGATGAGCAGTTCTTC. Using reference TRBV11-3 and TRBJ2-1 for the parts outside the CDR3, the full variable domain is EAGVVQSPRYKIIEKKQPVAFWCNPISGHNTLYWYLQNLGQGPELLIRYENEEAVDDSQLPKDRFSAERLKGVDSTLKIQPAELGDSAVYLCASSLRRGGLDEQFFGPGTRLTVL.

This rearrangement joins TRBV6-1 to TRBJ1-1; D unclear. CDR3 length: 15 amino acids. Trimming stripped 4 bases from V and 1 base from J, with 13 bases between. Looked up from germline, CDR1 is MNHNS and CDR2 is SASEGT. CDR3 coding DNA: TGTGCCAGCAGTGCCGGCAGGAGGCCGAACACTGAAGCTTTCTTT. This sequence encodes CASSAGRRPNTEAFF.

This clonotype appeared a few times. V is TRBV28 and J is TRBJ2-7, with TRBD2 matching over 11 bases. This CDR3 comprises 14 residues. Germline trimming cut 6 bases from V and 4 bases from J; bases unmatched to any gene: 5. Germline V lookup: CDR1 MDHEN, CDR2 SYDVKM. CDR3 sequence (DNA): TGTGCCAGCAGGACACTAGCGGGAGCATACGAGCAGTACTTC. Translating it yields CASRTLAGAYEQYF.

This clonotype was recorded once. This may be a read error, as it is one base from a much larger clone. The chain has TRBV7-3 and TRBJ2-7; D gene ambiguous. The V gene's germline CDR1 is SGHTA and CDR2 FQGTGA. The CDR3 runs to 11 residues. DNA for the CDR3: TGTGCCAGCAGCTTAACCGAGGAGCAGCACTTC. Translating it yields CASSLTEEQHF.

V gene TRBV5-1 combines with J gene TRBJ2-7, with 8 positions matching TRBD1. J lost 3 bases, V lost 5 bases, and 4 bases had no gene match. The V gene's germline CDR1 is SGHRS and CDR2 YFSETQ. The CDR3 is 13 amino acids. This chain's CDR3 is CASSHTGGYEQYF. As DNA, the CDR3 is TGCGCCAGCAGTCATACAGGGGGCTACGAGCAGTACTTC. The variable domain in full, completed from reference TRBV5-1 and TRBJ2-7, reads KAGVTQTPRYLIKTRGQQVTLSCSPISGHRSVSWYQQTPGQGLQFLFEYFSETQRNKGNFPGRFSGRQFSNSRSEMNVSTLELGDSALYLCASSHTGGYEQYFGPGTRLTVT.

This clonotype was seen many times. V is TRBV7-3 and J is TRBJ2-7, with TRBD1 identical over 9 bases. V shed 4 bases, J shed 5 bases, and the junction held 3 bases outside the gene matches. CDR3 size: 13 residues. The germline V gene has CDR1 SGHTA and CDR2 FQGTGA. The CDR3 DNA is TGTGCCAGCAGCTGGACAGGGGCGGACGAGCAGTACTTC. Translating it yields CASSWTGADEQYF.

As to this clonotype: The germline gene is not matched at one end of the junction; a read error may be the cause. This rearrangement joins TRBV10-2 to TRBJ2-7, with 10 bases that match TRBD1. Germline V lookup: CDR1 WSHSY, CDR2 SAAADI. The CDR3 consists of 13 residues. The CDR3 nucleotides read TGCCCCAGCACCTCAGGGGACAGGGGCGAGCAGTACTTC. Amino acids: CPSTSGDRGEQYF.

This clonotype showed up many times. The chain employs TRBV7-3 and TRBJ2-1, with TRBD2 identical over 9 bases. With 2 bases clipped from V and 7 bases from J, the junction kept 6 bases outside the gene matches. Germline V CDR1 and CDR2: SGHTA, FQGTGA. The CDR3 extends over 15 amino acids. In DNA, the CDR3 is TGTGCCAGCAGCTTAGAAATAGCGGGAGAGAATGAGCAGTTCTTC. Protein sequence: CASSLEIAGENEQFF.

This clonotype was seen just once. The genes are TRBV2 and TRBJ1-6; TRBD1 might be the D (5 bases). Germline V gene lookup returns CDR1 SNHLY and CDR2 FYNNEI. This CDR3 comprises 15 residues. Trimming left V 8 bases short and J 7 bases short, with 18 bases between. CDR3: CASRPEGTLNSPLHF. In DNA, the CDR3 is TGTGCCAGCCGGCCGGAAGGGACTTTAAATTCACCCCTCCACTTT.

This clonotype was observed at least ten times. V gene TRBV10-3 combines with J gene TRBJ2-1; D possibly corresponds to TRBD2 (5 bases). The CDR3 totals 14 residues. Germline CDR1 reads ENHRY; CDR2 reads SYGVKD. The V gene lost 3 bases and the J gene lost 1 base, with 7 bases spanning the gap. CDR3 region: CAISDGGSYNEQFF. CDR3 sequence (DNA): TGTGCCATCAGTGATGGCGGGTCCTACAATGAGCAGTTCTTC.

This clonotype was seen many times. The rearrangement links TRBV12-3 or TRBV12-4 to TRBJ2-1; D unresolved. The CDR3 runs 13 residues. Trimming left V 1 base short and J 10 bases short, with 11 bases between. The CDR3 bases are TGTGCCAGCAGTTTAGTGCAGTTGGGCGAGCAGTTCTTC. Residues: CASSLVQLGEQFF.

As for this clonotype: Here the CDR3 omits its conserved ending phenylalanine or tryptophan, so a read error is the likely source. It is unclear where the CDR3 begins or ends on the DNA, so no DNA is shown, and the CDR3 is as TCRdb lists it. The chain couples TRBV25-1 to TRBJ2-1; the table assigns TRBD2, which was not confirmed against the DNA. Per the germline V gene, CDR1 is MGHDK and CDR2 is SYGVNS. The CDR3 spans 19 residues, counting both ends. CDR3 sequence reads: CASSEIEMSGGESYNEQLL.

Regarding this clonotype: This may arise from a read error, as a much more abundant clone is one base away. Since no conserved phenylalanine or tryptophan closes the CDR3, a read error is the likely cause. This chain connects TRBV6-1 to TRBJ2-7; 14 bases map to TRBD2. This CDR3 region has 13 residues. Trimming at V came to 11 bases and at J to 3 bases, leaving 3 bases not matched to a gene. The germline V gene encodes CDR1 MNHNS and CDR2 SASEGT. CDR3 sequence reads: CAGGTSGSYEQYY. The CDR3, as DNA: TGTGCCGGAGGGACTAGCGGGAGCTACGAGCAGTACTAC.